This T cell receptor beta chain was recovered during a study of cytomegalovirus exposure and HLA in healthy donors. Study-level points and caveats: In a later analysis, V- and J-gene trimming of beta chains associated with a DCLRE1C missense variant, replicated independently. Judged likely to be a sequencing artifact was a cluster of highly shared sequence variants.

This PCR relied on a set of 60 Vbeta primers and 13 Jbeta primers. Method: immunoSEQ multiplex PCR; TCRdb's copy keeps in-frame clones and lacks some. Here the sample spans some 140,000 clones, more than 75% being singletons. In the case of this clone: What it binds is not known.

J was trimmed by 3 bases and V by 2 bases; bases with no gene match: 9. Germline V gene sequence: CDR1 MDHEN, CDR2 SYDVKM. This CDR3 is 16 amino acids long. This chain connects TRBV28 to TRBJ2-7, with 8 positions matching TRBD1. The TCR was taken from a female donor in good health and CMV-seronegative. The sequenced material came from PBMCs. Written as DNA, the CDR3 is TGTGCCAGCAGTTTAGGCCAGGGGGCTGGTTACTACGAGCAGTACTTC. As protein: CASSLGQGAGYYEQYF.